Presented here are 10 T cell receptor beta chains from one specimen sequenced in a study of blood T cell repertoires in COVID-19. Assay used: immunoSEQ multiplex PCR; TCRdb lists only in-frame clones, some missing. The top ten clones hold about 7.2% of a sample with about 220,000 clones, less than 85% of them seen once. Sequenced sample: peripheral blood. Every receptor here comes from a woman aged 70-85 years with acute or convalescent COVID-19.

This clone was counted only a few times. The chain has TRBV14 and TRBJ1-6; possible D gene TRBD1, 6 bases. In germline, CDR1 is SGHDN, CDR2 FVKESK. The CDR3 contains 17 residues. V was pared by 1 base and J by 1 base, with 11 bases between. CDR3 sequence (DNA): TGTGCCAGCAGCCAAGGACGGGGGGCATCCTATAATTCACCCCTCCACTTT. Protein sequence: CASSQGRGASYNSPLHF.

The chain links TRBV15 to TRBJ1-6, with no clear D. Deletions cut 0 bases from V and 7 bases from J, with 7 bases between. The length of the CDR3 is 14 residues. Germline CDR1 LNHNV, CDR2 YYDKDF (reference sequence). The CDR3 DNA sequence: TGTGCCACCAGCAGAGATCGACAAAATTCACCCCTCCACTTT. It codes for CATSRDRQNSPLHF.

The rearrangement joins TRBV7-6 to TRBJ2-3, with 8 bases identical to TRBD2. The V gene end was trimmed by 2 bases and the J gene end by 0 bases; junction bases not matched to a gene: 4. The length of the CDR3 is 16 residues. The germline CDR1 and CDR2 sequences are SGHVS and FNYEAQ. The CDR3 is CASSLLAGGSTDTQYF. CDR3 nucleotide sequence: TGTGCCAGCAGCTTACTCGCGGGGGGTAGCACAGATACGCAGTATTTT.

The chain recombines TRBV29-1 with TRBJ1-1; no definite D call. The germline V gene encodes CDR1 SQVTM and CDR2 ANQGSEA. The CDR3 spans 10 residues. Trimming left V 1 base short and J 9 bases short, with 6 bases between. This CDR3 is CSVEGNKAFF. CDR3 sequence (DNA): TGCAGCGTTGAAGGTAATAAAGCTTTCTTT.

The gene calls are TRBV6-5 and TRBJ1-5; D remains ambiguous. This CDR3 contains 13 residues. CDR1 is MNHEY and CDR2 is SVGAGI in the germline V gene. V dropped 10 bases and J dropped 3 bases, with 13 bases sitting between them. The CDR3, as DNA: TGTGCCACGGGAGCGACTCCCAATCAGCCCCAGCATTTT. Its translation is CATGATPNQPQHF.

The chain carries TRBV24-1 and TRBJ2-2; TRBD1 might be the D (6 bases). The CDR3 has 14 amino acids. CDR1 is KGHDR, CDR2 SFDVKD, per germline. The ends were cut back, 8 bases at V and 8 bases at J, with 17 bases in the middle. CDR3 nucleotides: TGTGCCACCAATACAGGGCCGTTGGCGGGGGAGCTGTTTTTT. It translates to CATNTGPLAGELFF.

The V and J genes are TRBV3-1 (or the pseudogene TRBV3-2) and TRBJ2-7; the D is unclear. This CDR3 has 15 residues. The V gene's germline CDR1 is LGHDT and CDR2 YNNKEL (reference sequence). Between the trimmed V and J ends, which lost 2 bases and 0 bases, there was a span of 11 bases. CDR3 nucleotide sequence: TGTGCCAGCAGCCAAAATCCGGGTCTCTCCTACGAGCAGTACTTC. It translates to CASSQNPGLSYEQYF.

The V gene is TRBV28, the J gene TRBJ1-1; 10 bases fit TRBD1. CDR1 is MDHEN and CDR2 is SYDVKM in the germline V gene. Trimming at V came to 3 bases and at J to 8 bases, leaving 6 bases not matched to a gene. This CDR3 spans 14 amino acids. This chain's CDR3 is CASSFWTGGEEAFF. CDR3 DNA sequence: TGTGCCAGCAGTTTTTGGACAGGGGGAGAGGAAGCTTTCTTT.

The gene calls are TRBV10-1 and TRBJ1-5; D is undetermined. CDR1 is WNHNN and CDR2 is SYGVQD in the germline V gene (reference sequence). Trimming pared 2 bases from V and 2 bases from J, leaving 4 bases between. The length of the CDR3 is 13 residues. The CDR3 loop reads CASSEKRNQPQHF. In DNA, the CDR3 is TGCGCCAGCAGTGAGAAGCGCAATCAGCCCCAGCATTTT.

CDR3 sequence reads: CASSQDQGRAGYTF. The CDR3 DNA reads as TGTGCCAGCAGCCAAGATCAAGGGAGGGCTGGCTACACCTTC. The gene calls are TRBV3-1 (or the pseudogene TRBV3-2) and TRBJ1-2; D remains unclear. V was shortened by 0 bases and J by 7 bases, with 12 bases between the two germline ends. Germline CDR1 is LGHDT and CDR2 is YNNKEL (reference sequence). This CDR3 has 14 amino acids.